The table lists the clone carrying this T cell receptor (beta chain) with many counts. What it recognizes is unknown. The investigators amplified TCR beta CDR3 regions from RNA transcripts. The TCR CDR3 was amplified in a first-round RT-PCR using the HTBI primer set. TCRdb re-derived calls from the multiplex PCR reads in MiXCR, one entry per CDR3 protein. The profile covers roughly 290,000 distinct CDR3 sequences, with about an eighth appearing a single time and roughly 7.5% taken by the ten largest. The sample comes from a study of T cells in Graves' hyperthyroidism and ophthalmopathy. Study-wide context: Once the initial diagnosis was made, peripheral blood was obtained before any treatment.

Diagnostic decisions used clinical symptoms, serum thyroxine and TRAb, thyroid ultrasound and orbital computed tomography. General study results and limits: Appearing also in blood were most of the thyroid clonotypes expanded above 0.001.

V gave up 0 bases and J gave up 9 bases, with 21 bases separating them. The CDR3 is made up of 17 amino acids. Germline lookup yields CDR1 SGHAT and CDR2 FQNNGV. The sample consisted of blood. The chain recombines TRBV11-2 with TRBJ2-1; a weak D match, TRBD2 (7 bases). The receptor comes from a young woman with Graves' hyperthyroidism that later progressed to Graves' ophthalmopathy. CDR3 nucleotides: TGTGCCAGCAGCTTAGATGGGCTAGCGGCCCTCAGGGGTGAGCAGTTCTTC. It yields the protein CASSLDGLAALRGEQFF.